These 9 T cell receptor beta chains share one sample of origin, sequenced in a study of shared clonotypes between healthy human individuals. TCRdb keeps only in-frame clones here, not all; method: immunoSEQ multiplex PCR. Here the sample spans roughly 1,500,000 clones, 98% being singletons. The sequencing input was naive CD4+ T cells sorted from blood. Subset specified: CD45RA+ positively selected. These receptors were taken from a man aged 30 to 45 in good health.

This clone was detected once. This chain links TRBV7-8 with TRBJ2-1; 7 nucleotides align to TRBD2. CDR1 and CDR2 from the germline V gene are SGHVS and FQNEAQ. The CDR3 loop spans 12 amino acids. The CDR3 DNA sequence: TGTGCAGGAGGGAGGGTGTACAATGAGCAGTTCTTC. Translated: CAGGRVYNEQFF. Based on the CDR3 plus reference TRBV7-8 and TRBJ2-1, the full variable domain is GAGVSQSPRYKVAKRGQDVALRCDPISGHVSLFWYQQALGQGPEFLTYFQNEAQLDKSGLPSDRFFAERPEGSVSTLKIQRTQQEDSAVYLCAGGRVYNEQFFGPGTRLTVL.

The CDR3 region is CASNQIAVQYF. DNA for the CDR3: TGTGCCAGCAACCAGATAGCGGTGCAGTACTTC. The chain has TRBV2 and TRBJ2-7; maybe TRBD2 (6 bases). V lost 7 bases, J lost 9 bases, and 13 bases lay in between. This CDR3 comprises 11 residues. Germline CDR1 and CDR2: SNHLY and FYNNEI.

The count of this clone is one. This rearrangement joins TRBV27 to TRBJ1-5, with a possible D match to TRBD1 (6 bases). The V end was cut by 5 bases, the J end by 6 bases, with 17 bases between. The CDR3 is 15 residues long. Germline V gene lookup returns CDR1 MNHEY and CDR2 SMNVEV (reference sequence). The CDR3 DNA follows: TGTGCCAGCAGTGGGCGAGGGGGAAGGGGTCAGCCCCAGCATTTT. Protein sequence: CASSGRGGRGQPQHF.

The chain has TRBV4-3 and TRBJ2-1, with D unclear. Trimming pared 0 bases from V and 6 bases from J, leaving 9 bases between. Germline V gene sequence: CDR1 LGHNA, CDR2 YSLEER. The CDR3 has 14 amino acids. The CDR3 DNA reads as TGCGCCAGCAGCCAAGATGCGGCGAGCAATGAGCAGTTCTTC. It codes for CASSQDAASNEQFF.

The CDR3 DNA follows: TGTGCCACCAGCAGAGTTGCAGGAGGTTCCATCTACAATGAGCAGTTCTTC. Its protein product is CATSRVAGGSIYNEQFF. J is TRBJ2-1 and V is TRBV15; weak D call: TRBD2 (5 bases). The V end was cut by 1 base, the J end by 3 bases, with 16 bases between. There are 17 residues in the CDR3. From germline, CDR1 is LNHNV and CDR2 YYDKDF (reference sequence).

The chain joins TRBV7-2 to TRBJ2-7, with unresolved D. Germline CDR1 SGHTA, CDR2 FQGNSA. Deletions cut 3 bases from V and 0 bases from J, with 6 bases between. The CDR3 has 13 residues. The CDR3 DNA sequence: TGTGCCAGCAGCTTTGACGCCTCCTACGAGCAGTACTTC. Residues: CASSFDASYEQYF.

The chain uses TRBV9 and TRBJ2-1; 14 bases are a match to TRBD2. CDR1 is SGDLS and CDR2 is YYNGEE in the germline V gene. The CDR3 consists of 17 residues. The junction had 11 bases not matched to a gene; V was cut back by 3 bases and J by 9 bases. The CDR3 region is CASSAMTSGRVTGEQFF. CDR3 bases: TGTGCCAGCAGCGCGATGACTAGCGGGAGGGTAACGGGTGAGCAGTTCTTC.

The rearrangement joins TRBV7-2 to TRBJ2-3; no reliable D call. This CDR3 contains 13 residues. Germline V gene sequence: CDR1 SGHTA, CDR2 FQGNSA. V was trimmed by 5 bases and J by 6 bases, leaving 12 bases between them. The CDR3 here is CASSPQVFDTQYF. The CDR3 nucleotides read TGTGCCAGCAGCCCCCAGGTATTTGATACGCAGTATTTT.

The chain carries TRBV7-9 and TRBJ2-1, with 12 nucleotides matching TRBD2. Germline CDR1 is SEHNR and CDR2 is FQNEAQ (reference sequence). The V segment lost 3 bases and the J segment 5 bases; nucleotides outside the gene matches: 5. The CDR3 has 16 residues. The CDR3 bases are TGTGCCAGCAGCTTTACTAGCGGGAGGCTCAACAATGAGCAGTTCTTC. Translation: CASSFTSGRLNNEQFF.